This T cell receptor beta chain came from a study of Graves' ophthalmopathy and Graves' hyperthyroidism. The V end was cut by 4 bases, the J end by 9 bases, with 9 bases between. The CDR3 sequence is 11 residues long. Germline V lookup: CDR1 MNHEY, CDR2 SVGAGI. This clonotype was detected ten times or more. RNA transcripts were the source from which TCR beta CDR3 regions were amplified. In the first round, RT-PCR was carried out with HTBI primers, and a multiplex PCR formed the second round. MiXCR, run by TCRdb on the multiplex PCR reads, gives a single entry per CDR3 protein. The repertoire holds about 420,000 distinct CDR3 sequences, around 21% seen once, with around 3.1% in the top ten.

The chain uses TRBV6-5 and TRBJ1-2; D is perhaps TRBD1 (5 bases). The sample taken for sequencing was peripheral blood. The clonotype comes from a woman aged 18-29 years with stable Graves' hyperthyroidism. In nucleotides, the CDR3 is TGTGCCAGCAGTTGGGGGTATCGCTACACCTTC. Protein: CASSWGYRYTF.